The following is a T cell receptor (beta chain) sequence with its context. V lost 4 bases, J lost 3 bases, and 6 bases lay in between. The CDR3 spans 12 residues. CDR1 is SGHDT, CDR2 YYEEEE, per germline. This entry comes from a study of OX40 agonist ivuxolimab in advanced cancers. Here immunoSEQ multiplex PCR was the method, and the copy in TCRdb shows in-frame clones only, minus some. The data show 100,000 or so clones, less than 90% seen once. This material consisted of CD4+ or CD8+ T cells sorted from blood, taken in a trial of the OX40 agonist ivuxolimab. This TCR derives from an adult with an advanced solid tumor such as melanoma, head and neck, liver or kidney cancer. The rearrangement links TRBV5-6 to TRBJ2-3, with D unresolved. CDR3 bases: TGTGCCAGCAGCGAAGTAACAGATACGCAGTATTTT. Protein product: CASSEVTDTQYF. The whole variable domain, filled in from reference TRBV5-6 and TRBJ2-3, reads DAGVTQSPTHLIKTRGQQVTLRCSPKSGHDTVSWYQQALGQGPQFIFQYYEEEERQRGNFPDRFSGHQFPNYSSELNVNALLLGDSALYLCASSEVTDTQYFGPGTRLTVL.